This TCR beta chain is drawn from a study of low-dose radiotherapy and immunotherapy resistance in tumors (dated by TCRdb to between 2021 and 2022). About the investigation overall: In Cohort 1, each fraction delivered 0.5 Gy every 2 weeks, and the prescribed total PTV dose was 6.5 Gy. Cohort 2 received 1 Gy per fraction every two weeks, with a total of 13 Gy over 26 weeks. Nivolumab was administered intravenously as a 240 mg flat dose every two weeks, and ipilimumab was administered intravenously at 1 mg/kg every six weeks. Cyclophosphamide 200 mg/m2 was administered intravenously every two weeks, one day before each radiation and immunotherapy administration. Patients took aspirin 300 mg orally once daily for four cycles, starting on cycle 1 day 1. Randomization of trial participants into treatment groups was not performed. The translational analysis covered eight patients: three from the first dose cohort and the first five from the second dose cohort.

This clonotype has a count of ten or more. Its target antigen remains unknown. Base quality data are lacking; no much larger clone is found one base away. Reads for this sample came from an Illumina HiSeq 2500. First-strand cDNA was synthesized using Superscript III and a set of TRAV- and TRBV-specific primers, so that both TCRalpha and TCRbeta chains were covered. A roughly 20-cycle PCR with Phusion amplified the TCRs, pairing a constant-region primer with the adapter that was attached to the V primers. The isolated mRNA was amplified using the MessageAmp II aRNA Amplification Kit, with in vitro transcription performed for about 15 hours at 37 degrees C. mRNA for TCR sequencing was isolated with the Dynabeads mRNA DIRECT Purification Kit. Indexed Illumina adapters were added in a second Phusion PCR of roughly 25 cycles, and the PCR products were purified with AMPure XP beads. The published analysis was carried out like this. Custom Perl scripts were used to pool TCR sequences that encoded the same protein, to remove out-of-frame sequences, and to calculate the abundance of each clonotype. Any TCR sequence supported by only a single read was excluded from analysis. Among the metrics used to describe the repertoires were Shannon entropy, Gini index, clonality, richness, and the frequency of TCRs shared between repertoires. Through fastp at Q25 and MiXCR, TCRdb rebuilt clones from the public reads, retaining in-frame beta chains. When rows share a CDR3 protein, they turn into one entry using the most common DNA and genes. TCRdb's processing, not the authors', yielded these V and J calls. A total of nearly 60,000 distinct CDR3 sequences appear in this sample, around 23% of them only once. Together, the top ten hold approximately 6.4% of the sample.

From cysteine to phenylalanine, the CDR3 is 15 amino acids long. The entry retains the CDR3 DNA only, 45 bases that are in frame from base 1. The germline V gene sets CDR1 to SGHVS and CDR2 to FNYEAQ. The V and J ends are trimmed by 5 bases and 10 bases, leaving 23 bases between them. The time point label, as the study defines it: after trial treatment. The sample's treatment or condition label, decoded: LDRT plus nivolumab, ipilimumab, low-dose cyclophosphamide and aspirin (RACIN trial). The donors took part in RACIN, a single-arm, phase I, dose-escalation trial that combined nivolumab, ipilimumab, aspirin, low-dose cyclophosphamide and low-dose radiotherapy. Eligible patients had advanced, TIL-negative solid tumors.

The chain joins TRBV7-6 to TRBJ1-1, and perhaps TRBD1 as D gene, on 6 matching bases. The sample consisted of PBMCs, taken after low-dose radiotherapy plus immunotherapy. This clonotype was sampled from a male donor with prostate cancer. The nucleotides are TGTGCCAGCAGCGAACCGGGACAAGGCATTGATGTAGCTTTCTTT. It translates as CASSEPGQGIDVAFF. Extended through the reference TRBV7-6 and TRBJ1-1 proteins, this CDR3 yields the full variable domain: GAGVSQSPRYKVTKRGQDVALRCDPISGHVSLYWYRQALGQGPEFLTYFNYEAQQDKSGLPNDRFSAERPEGSISTLTIQRTEQRDSAMYRCASSEPGQGIDVAFFGQGTRLTVV.